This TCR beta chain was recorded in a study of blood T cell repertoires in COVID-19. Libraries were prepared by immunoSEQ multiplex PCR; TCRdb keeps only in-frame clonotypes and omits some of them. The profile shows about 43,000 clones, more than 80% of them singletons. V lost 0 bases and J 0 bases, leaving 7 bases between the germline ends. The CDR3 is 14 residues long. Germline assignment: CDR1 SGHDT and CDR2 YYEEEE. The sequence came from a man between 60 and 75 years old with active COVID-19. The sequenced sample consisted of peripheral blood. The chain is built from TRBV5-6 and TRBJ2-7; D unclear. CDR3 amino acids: CASSLVVSSYEQYF. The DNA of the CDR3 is TGTGCCAGCAGCTTGGTCGTGAGCTCCTACGAGCAGTACTTC.